This T cell receptor beta chain was sequenced in a study of long-term antiretroviral therapy in people with HIV (dated by TCRdb to between 2021 and 2024). With respect to the entire study: The earliest samples were collected about a decade before the 2015 WHO recommendation for immediate ART, when ART was typically delayed until CD4 counts fell. No cross-contamination during QIAcube processing was seen in test extractions of a monoclonal T-cell line run alongside 30 or so polyclonal samples. Of the approximately 28 participants with HIV, about a dozen were female. Whether ART initiation and durable HIV suppression were associated with changes in peripheral blood TRB repertoire composition and diversity was tested in a retrospective serial study. From some 30 adults with confirmed HIV infection, the cohort provided under 250 cryopreserved PBMC samples, gathered serially across a mean of around six years (range 1-12).

In its sample, this clone comes out as medium-sized (0.01 to 0.1%). Its antigen target is currently unknown. No much larger clonotype is one base removed from it; base qualities were not supplied. The CDR3 starts with the cysteine, ends with the phenylalanine, and has 12 residues. The sequence is cut down to CDR3 DNA, 36 bases in frame from base 1. V loses 6 bases, J loses 6 bases, and the germline ends lie 9 bases apart. The germline V gene (reference sequence) specifies WNHNN as CDR1 and SYGVQD as CDR2. The study at large found these results: ART initiation was associated with a significant increase in TRB diversity, but diversity stayed significantly below transplant donor controls even after long-term ART. Since PBMC availability was limited, sequencing covered only the TCR beta chain, with no alpha chain pairing. Because cell numbers in pre-ART samples were limited, unsorted PBMC were profiled instead of sorted CD4+ and CD8+ T cells. At every time point, the repertoire was dominated by expanded TRB clones first identified before ART initiation, although this dominance fluctuated and, in many PLHIV, declined after ART. No data were available on ART adherence, viral resistance or therapy changes, limiting inferences about post-ART repertoire changes. CDR3 length ranges in HIV repertoires were narrower than in controls, and network structure suggested an antigen-experienced repertoire with only a slight naive shift after ART. Samples dated from the mid-2000s to the late 2010s, and the ART regimens used may be less effective than current ones.

To be included, a participant needed at least one PBMC sample from before ART initiation plus at least two post-ART samples. Every participant with HIV received treatment in the United States of America. Before DNA extraction, cryopreserved samples containing 1-10 million PBMC were thawed and washed. At the time of the earliest PBMC sample, participants with HIV were aged between roughly 20 and 55 years. PBMC samples from each participant spanned 1-4 timepoints before ART initiation and 2-8 timepoints after ART initiation, with a median of 7 samples. For every participant, serial HIV viral load, CD4+ T-cell count, ART history and demographic data were obtained. Genomic DNA was extracted from unsorted PBMC with a Qiagen kit on a QIAcube, processed in batches of 12 samples. The immunoSEQ hsTCRB v3.0 assay was used at survey level resolution to sequence the TRB variable region. The target sequencing depth for TRB was about 40,000-55,000 T-cell genomes per sample. Pooled TRB libraries were sequenced on an Illumina MiSeq with a v3 150-cycle kit. The authors' pipeline ran thus. Repertoire analysis was performed in R inside a reproducible Nextflow workflow that covered QC, data transformation and analysis. LymphoSeq2, an R package for AIRR-Seq data exploration, was used to implement custom analyses. After excluding a handful of samples that yielded fewer than 5000 total TRB sequences, around 190 HIV repertoires remained for analysis. Among the roughly 190 retained HIV repertoires, about 57 were collected before ART initiation and 120 to 140 after ART initiation. Repertoires were downsampled to 5000 TRB nucleotide sequences, with summary statistics averaged over 100 downsampling iterations. Only TRB sequences with CDR3 regions of at least seven amino acids were retained for analysis. Diversity was measured with a Shannon entropy-derived clonality score and the Gini coefficient. In the repertoire networks, any two of the top 5000 CDR3 amino acid sequences were connected whenever the two sequences differed by an edit distance of one. Antigen specificity groups and MHC restriction were predicted for TRB CDR3 amino acid sequences with GLIPH2. Known CMV, EBV, HIV or tissue antigen associations were flagged by matching CDR3 amino acid sequences against VDJdb and McPAS-TCR. Pre-ART, post-ART and control groups were compared with Wilcoxon signed-rank tests and Holm-Bonferroni correction. Entries here come from immuneACCESS through TCRdb and include only in-frame sequences with V and J called. Some clones fail to appear in such tables; in the studies checked, an unresolved V gene covers under half of the shortfall, and the cause of the remainder is unknown. The DNA gave D and trimming, while V, J and clone size come from that table. This sample holds about 21,000 clones; 88% were observed only once. 3.5% of the sample is held by the ten biggest clonotypes.

The sequencing used unsorted PBMCs, collected 2.3 years after starting antiretroviral therapy. This clonotype was obtained from a man aged 60 to 75 with HIV. The sequence joins TRBV10-1 to TRBJ2-1, with the D gene not confidently named. The base sequence is TGCGCCAGCAGAGACCTATCCAATGAGCAGTTCTTC. Protein translation: CASRDLSNEQFF.